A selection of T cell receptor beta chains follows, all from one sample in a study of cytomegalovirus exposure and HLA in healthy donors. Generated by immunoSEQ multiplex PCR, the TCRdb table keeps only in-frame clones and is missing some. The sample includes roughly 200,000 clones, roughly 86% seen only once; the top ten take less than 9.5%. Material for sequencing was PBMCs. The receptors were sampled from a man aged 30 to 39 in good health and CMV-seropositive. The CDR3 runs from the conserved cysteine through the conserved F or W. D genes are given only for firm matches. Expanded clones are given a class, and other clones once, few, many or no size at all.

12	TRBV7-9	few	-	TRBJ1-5	TGTGCCAGCAGCTTTAGCAATCAGCCCCAGCATTTT	CASSFSNQPQHF
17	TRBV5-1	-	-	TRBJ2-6	TGCGCCAGCAGCCCAAACTCAGGGACCTCTGGGGCCAACGTCCTGACTTTC	CASSPNSGTSGANVLTF
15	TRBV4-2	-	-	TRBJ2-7	TGTGCCAGCAGCCAAGAGGGCAGCCAGTCCTACGAGCAGTACTTC	CASSQEGSQSYEQYF
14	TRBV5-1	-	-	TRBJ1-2	TGCGCCAGCAGCTTGGGGCTCGAAAGAGTTGGCTACACCTTC	CASSLGLERVGYTF
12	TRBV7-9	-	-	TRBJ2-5	TGTGCCAGCAGCGCCACTATGGAGACCCAGTACTTC	CASSATMETQYF
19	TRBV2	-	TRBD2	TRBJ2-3	TGTGCCAGCAGTGAACGTTCCGGCGGGAGATATTCGGCCACAGATACGCAGTATTTT	CASSERSGGRYSATDTQYF
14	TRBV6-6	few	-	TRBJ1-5	TGTGCCAGCAACCCATTACAGGGTTACCAGCCCCAGCATTTT	CASNPLQGYQPQHF
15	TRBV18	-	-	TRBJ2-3	TGTGCCAGCTCACCAGAGACAGGTACCACAGATACGCAGTATTTT	CASSPETGTTDTQYF
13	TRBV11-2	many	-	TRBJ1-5	TGTGCCAGCAGCTTAGAAGTGGGGCAGCCCCAGCATTTT	CASSLEVGQPQHF
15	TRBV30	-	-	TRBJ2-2	TGTGCCTGCCCCCGGACGGGGGCGAACACCGGGGAGCTGTTTTTT	CACPRTGANTGELFF
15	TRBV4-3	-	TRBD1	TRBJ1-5	TGCGCCAGCAGCCAAGATGTGCAGGGGGGTCAGCCCCAGCATTTT	CASSQDVQGGQPQHF
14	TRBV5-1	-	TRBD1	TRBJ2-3	TGCGCCAGCAGCTCCGACAGGGCCACAGATACGCAGTATTTT	CASSSDRATDTQYF
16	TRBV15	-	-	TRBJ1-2	TGTGCCACCAGCCCAAAGCTGGGTCGCCCTAACTATGGCTACACCTTC	CATSPKLGRPNYGYTF
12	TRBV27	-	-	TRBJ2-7	TGTGCCAGCAGCGGAGACAGCTACGAGCAGTACTTC	CASSGDSYEQYF
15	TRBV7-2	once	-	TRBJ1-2	TGTGCCAGCAGCTTAGTCCCAGGGGAGGTCTCTGGCTACACCTTC	CASSLVPGEVSGYTF
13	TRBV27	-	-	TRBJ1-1	TGTGCCAGCAGTTTAGGAGGGACCACTGAAGCTTTCTTT	CASSLGGTTEAFF
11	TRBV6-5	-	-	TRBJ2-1	TGTGCCAGCAGTTACCTAGGGGAGCAGTTCTTC	CASSYLGEQFF
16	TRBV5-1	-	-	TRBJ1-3	TGCGCCAGCAGCCCCTCCGGAGCTCTCTCTGGAAACACCATATATTTT	CASSPSGALSGNTIYF
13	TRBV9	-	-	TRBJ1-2	TGTGCCAGCAGCGTAGACCACCGCGGGGGCTACACCTTC	CASSVDHRGGYTF
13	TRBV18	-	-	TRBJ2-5	TGTGCCAGCTCACCACGAGCTCAAGAGACCCAGTACTTC	CASSPRAQETQYF
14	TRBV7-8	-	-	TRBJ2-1	TGTGCCAGCAGCACTACTGGGGCAGACAATGAGCAGTTCTTC	CASSTTGADNEQFF
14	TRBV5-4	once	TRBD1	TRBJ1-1	TGTGCCAGCAGCTGGGGGACAGGTAGGCGGATGGCTTTCTTT	CASSWGTGRRMAFF
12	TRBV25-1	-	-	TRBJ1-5	TGTGCCAGCAGGGACAGAAATCAGCCCCAGCATTTT	CASRDRNQPQHF
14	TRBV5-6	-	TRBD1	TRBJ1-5	TGTGCCAGCAGCTCGCTGGACAGGAATCAGCCCCAGCATTTT	CASSSLDRNQPQHF
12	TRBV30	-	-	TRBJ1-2	TGTGCCTGGAATACCGGGTACAATGGCTACACCTTC	CAWNTGYNGYTF
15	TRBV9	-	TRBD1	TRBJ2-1	TGTGCCAGCAGCGTAGCACAGGGGCTGTACAATGAGCAGTTCTTC	CASSVAQGLYNEQFF
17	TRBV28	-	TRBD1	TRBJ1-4	TGTGCCAGCAGGAATAGCGGGACAGGGGAATCTGATGAAAAACTGTTTTTT	CASRNSGTGESDEKLFF
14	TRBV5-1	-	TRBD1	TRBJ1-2	TGCGCCACCCGGGACAGACCCCGAGGGTATGGCTACACCTTC	CATRDRPRGYGYTF
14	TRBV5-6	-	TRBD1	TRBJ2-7	TGTGCCAGCAGCTTAGGGACAGGGAATTACGAGCAGTACTTC	CASSLGTGNYEQYF
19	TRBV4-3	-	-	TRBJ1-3	TGCGCCAGCAGCCAAGATCGGGCGGGGGGGGCCAGCTCTGGAAACACCATATATTTT	CASSQDRAGGASSGNTIYF
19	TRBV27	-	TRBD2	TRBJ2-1	TGTGCCAGCAGTTCCCACCTCTCCTGGACTAGCGGGTCTTACAATGAGCAGTTCTTC	CASSSHLSWTSGSYNEQFF
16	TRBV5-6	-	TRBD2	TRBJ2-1	TGTGCCAGCAGCTCACGTACTAGCGGGGCTTACAATGAGCAGTTCTTC	CASSSRTSGAYNEQFF
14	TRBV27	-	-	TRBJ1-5	TGTGCCAGCAGTCCCGGGGTAAGCAATCAGCCCCAGCATTTT	CASSPGVSNQPQHF
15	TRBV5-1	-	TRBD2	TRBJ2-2	TGCGCCAGCAGCTGGACTAGCGGGCTCACCGGGGAGCTGTTTTTT	CASSWTSGLTGELFF
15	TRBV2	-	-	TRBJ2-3	TGTGCCAGCAGTGAAGTCAGGGGGGGGGATATTCCGCAGTATTTT	CASSEVRGGDIPQYF
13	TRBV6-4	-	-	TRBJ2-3	TGTGCCAGCTCCGGGATGCCAGGGGATACGCAGTATTTT	CASSGMPGDTQYF
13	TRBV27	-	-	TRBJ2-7	TGTGCCAGCAGTTTGGTCCAGGGGAACGAGCAGTACTTC	CASSLVQGNEQYF